This entry describes one T cell receptor (beta chain). Its antigen is undetermined. The repertoire was sequenced with immunoSEQ multiplex PCR; TCRdb's copy has only in-frame clones and lacks some. The table records about 2.5 million clones, around 90% of them present only once. The data belong to a study of shared clonotypes between healthy human individuals. Notes on the study in general: The generation probabilities recorded for non-shared clonotypes fell below those of clonotypes shared by all four donors. Large sequencing depth failed to make sorted-subset sequencing complete, rarefaction showed. Among the subsets, naive ones generally showed larger estimated richness than memory ones.

CD45RA+ naive and CD45RA-negative memory subsets were separated from CD4+ cells. CDR3 length equals 14 residues. CDR1 and CDR2 (germline): SGHDT, YYEEEE. V lost 1 base and J lost 1; bases outside the gene matches: 1. The V gene is TRBV5-6, the J gene TRBJ2-7; 8 bases are shared with TRBD1. The source of this sequence is a young man in good health. Some clones in this sample may be carry-over from other donors' samples. The source material was naive CD4+ T cells from PBMCs. Described subset: CD45RA+ positively selected. CDR3 in DNA: TGTGCCAGCAGCTTGAGGACAGGGTCCTACGAGCAGTACTTC. Protein sequence: CASSLRTGSYEQYF.